This T cell receptor (beta chain) is drawn from a study of blood T cell repertoires in COVID-19. Generated by immunoSEQ multiplex PCR, the TCRdb table keeps only in-frame clones and is missing some. The sample gives 400,000 to 500,000 clones, roughly 90% of which show up once; almost 1.5% is in the top ten. J lost 5 bases, V lost 6 bases, and 11 bases had no gene match. CDR3 length: 15 residues. Germline V gene sequence: CDR1 MDHEN, CDR2 SYDVKM. This clonotype was sampled from a woman aged 25 to 45 with active or convalescent COVID-19. V is TRBV28 and J is TRBJ2-7; 9 positions match TRBD1. The sequenced material came from peripheral blood. The CDR3 loop is CASSQVGRDRDEQYF. DNA for the CDR3: TGTGCCAGCAGCCAGGTTGGTCGGGACAGGGACGAGCAGTACTTC.